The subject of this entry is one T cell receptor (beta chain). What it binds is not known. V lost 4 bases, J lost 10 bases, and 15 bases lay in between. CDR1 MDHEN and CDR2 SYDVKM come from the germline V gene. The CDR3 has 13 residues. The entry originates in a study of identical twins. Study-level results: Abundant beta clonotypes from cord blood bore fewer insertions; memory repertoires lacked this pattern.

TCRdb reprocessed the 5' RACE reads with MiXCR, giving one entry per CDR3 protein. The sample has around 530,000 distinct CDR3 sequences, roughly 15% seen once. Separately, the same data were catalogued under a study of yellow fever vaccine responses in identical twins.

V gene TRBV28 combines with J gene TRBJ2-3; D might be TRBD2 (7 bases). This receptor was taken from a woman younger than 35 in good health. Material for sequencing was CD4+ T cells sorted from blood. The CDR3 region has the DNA TGTGCCAGCAGTTCAAGCGGGACATGGGCGCAGTATTTT. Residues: CASSSSGTWAQYF.